These 6 T cell receptor beta chains share one sample of origin, sequenced in a study of shared clonotypes between healthy human individuals. Selected positively for CCR7 and CD45RO-negative, naive CD8 cells excluded terminally differentiated effector memory CD45RA+ cells. Clones were sequenced by immunoSEQ multiplex PCR, and TCRdb holds only the in-frame ones, with some missing. The sample holds about 590,000 clones, around 95% seen once. The specimen was naive CD8+ T cells sorted from blood. The receptors derive from a woman under 40 in good health.

V is TRBV6-1 and J is TRBJ2-7, with TRBD2 matching 14 bases. The germline V gene encodes CDR1 MNHNS and CDR2 SASEGT. This CDR3 spans 17 amino acids. V shed 3 bases, J shed 4 bases, and the junction held 8 bases outside the gene matches. The CDR3 reads CASSDRLGTSGRYEQYF. CDR3 coding DNA: TGTGCCAGCAGTGATAGGCTCGGGACTAGCGGGAGATACGAGCAGTACTTC.

This sequence joins TRBV6-4 and TRBJ2-1, with 10 nucleotides matching TRBD1. Losses at the gene ends were 6 bases for V and 1 base for J; bases not matched to a gene: 3. CDR1 and CDR2 (germline): MRHNA, SNTAGT. The CDR3 has 15 amino acids. CDR3 region: CASSRTGGSYNEQFF. The CDR3 region has the DNA TGTGCCAGCAGCCGGACAGGGGGGTCCTACAATGAGCAGTTCTTC.

This chain joins TRBV6-5 and TRBJ1-1; TRBD1 aligns across 12 bases. Germline assignment: CDR1 MNHEY and CDR2 SVGAGI. Trimming took 2 bases from V and 5 from J; bases not matched to a gene: 6. The CDR3 is 16 amino acids. CDR3 amino acids: CASSYGTGGEGTEAFF. The DNA of the CDR3 is TGTGCCAGCAGTTACGGGACAGGGGGCGAGGGGACTGAAGCTTTCTTT.

V is TRBV4-2 and J is TRBJ1-4; 8 nucleotides agree with TRBD1. Germline V gene sequence: CDR1 LGHNA, CDR2 YNFKEQ. The CDR3 runs to 17 residues. Trimming at V came to 0 bases and at J to 5 bases, leaving 8 bases not matched to a gene. The CDR3: CASSQDPSGGTNEKLFF. The CDR3 coding sequence is TGTGCCAGCAGCCAAGATCCATCAGGGGGCACGAATGAAAAACTGTTTTTT.

This clone was observed a single time. The V gene is TRBV19, the J gene TRBJ2-3; 10 bases line up with TRBD1. The CDR3 covers 18 residues. Germline lookup yields CDR1 LNHDA and CDR2 SQIVND (reference sequence). After removal of 5 bases from V and 5 bases from J, the junction contained 16 bases not matched to a gene. Here the CDR3 DNA reads TGTGCCAGTAGTCACGACGGGGGCGGACAGGGGGTTGAAGATACGCAGTATTTT. Amino acid sequence: CASSHDGGGQGVEDTQYF.

This clone was picked up one time. V and J are TRBV14 and TRBJ1-6; D is unresolved. In germline, CDR1 is SGHDN, CDR2 FVKESK. V was cut by 0 bases and J by 9 bases, with 15 bases left in between. This CDR3 has 16 amino acids. CDR3 DNA: TGTGCCAGCAGCCAAGAGTCCCCATCATTTAGTTCACCCCTCCACTTT. It yields the protein CASSQESPSFSSPLHF.